The clone carrying this T cell receptor beta chain was detected only once. Its antigen is not identified. This CDR3 is 12 amino acids long. V lost 7 bases to trimming and J lost 6 bases; unmatched junction nucleotides: 3. Germline loops: CDR1 SGHTA, CDR2 FQGTGA. This record belongs to a study of cytomegalovirus exposure and HLA in healthy donors. Primers included in the PCR were 60 Vbeta and 13 Jbeta primers. Method: immunoSEQ multiplex PCR; TCRdb's copy keeps in-frame clones and lacks some. The sample has about 160,000 clones; 60% to 85% are singletons. Notes on the study in general: According to an earlier analysis, most TCR beta V segments yielded productive rearrangements about 87% or about 30% of the time. V- and J-gene trimming in TCR beta was tied to a missense DCLRE1C variant by an analysis performed later. Rarity characterized most TCR sequences, yet some public TCRs appeared in many donors.

This rearrangement joins TRBV7-3 to TRBJ2-1; 7 positions agree with TRBD1. The sample taken for sequencing was PBMCs. The receptor comes from a woman aged 45-59 years in good health and CMV-seropositive. The CDR3 loop reads CASKGASNEQFF. In DNA form, the CDR3 reads TGTGCCAGCAAGGGGGCGAGCAATGAGCAGTTCTTC.